Presented here are 24 T cell receptor beta chains from one specimen sequenced in a study of T cells in Graves' hyperthyroidism and ophthalmopathy. TCR beta CDR3 regions were amplified from RNA. First-round RT-PCR of the TCR CDR3 relied on the HTBI primer set. TCRdb passed the multiplex PCR reads through MiXCR, listing each CDR3 protein once. Counted here are 540,000 or so distinct CDR3 sequences, 15% to 17% occurring once; the ten biggest clones make up 7.3%. The sequenced sample consisted of blood. The receptors were sampled from a woman between 25 and 40 years old with Graves' hyperthyroidism.

This clonotype appeared a few times. This chain links TRBV6-2 or TRBV6-3 with TRBJ2-3; 9 bases are a match to TRBD2. The V segment lost 10 bases and the J segment 10 bases; nucleotides outside the gene matches: 6. Germline CDR1 and CDR2: MNHEY and SVGEGT. The CDR3 has 11 residues. For the CDR3, the DNA is TGTGCCATCCGAGCGGGAGGATCGCAGTATTTT. Its translation is CAIRAGGSQYF.

This clonotype showed up many times. The chain combines TRBV20-1 with TRBJ2-7; TRBD2 agrees at 7 bases. The CDR3 length is 16 residues. The V gene end was trimmed by 0 bases and the J gene end by 0 bases; junction bases not matched to a gene: 8. Germline CDR1 is DFQATT and CDR2 is SNEGSKA (reference sequence). The CDR3 protein is CSARDDAGESSYEQYF. The DNA for the CDR3 is TGCAGTGCTAGAGATGATGCGGGAGAGAGCTCCTACGAGCAGTACTTC.

V gene TRBV7-2 combines with J gene TRBJ2-7, with D unresolved. Germline assignment: CDR1 SGHTA and CDR2 FQGNSA. The CDR3 loop spans 13 amino acids. Deletions cut 7 bases from V and 0 bases from J, with 10 bases between. Here the CDR3 reads CASTPPRSYEQYF. CDR3 coding DNA: TGTGCCAGCACCCCCCCGCGCTCCTACGAGCAGTACTTC.

This clonotype was observed a few times. With a much larger clone just one base away, this may be a read error. This sequence joins TRBV12-3 or TRBV12-4 and TRBJ1-1; 12 positions match TRBD1. The V segment lost 3 bases and the J segment 6 bases; nucleotides outside the gene matches: 2. This CDR3 has 14 residues. In nucleotides, the CDR3 is TGTGCCAGCAGTTTCGGGACAGGGGGCGCTGAAGCTTTCTTT. The encoded protein is CASSFGTGGAEAFF.

This clonotype was detected ten times or more. The chain couples TRBV27 to TRBJ1-5, with a weak D call TRBD1 (6 bases). This CDR3 comprises 13 residues. Germline V gene lookup returns CDR1 MNHEY and CDR2 SMNVEV (reference sequence). The ends were cut back, 4 bases at V and 6 bases at J, with 10 bases in the middle. CDR3 nucleotide sequence: TGTGCCAGCAGTTCAACAGGGTTTCAGCCCCAGCATTTT. It specifies CASSSTGFQPQHF.

This clonotype was counted only a few times. The chain has TRBV30 and TRBJ1-4; the D is unclear. This CDR3 region has 13 residues. V was cut by 6 bases and J by 7 bases, with 15 bases left in between. Germline assignment: CDR1 GTSNPN and CDR2 SVGIG (reference sequence). The CDR3 DNA reads TGTGCCTGCAGCGACAATGAGAGTGAAAAACTGTTTTTT. Amino acids: CACSDNESEKLFF.

This sequence joins TRBV14 and TRBJ1-3, with unresolved D. CDR1 is SGHDN and CDR2 is FVKESK in the germline V gene. This CDR3 region has 12 residues. Between the trimmed V and J ends, which lost 5 bases and 7 bases, there was a span of 9 bases. The CDR3 region is CASSWDGNTIYF. Written as DNA, the CDR3 is TGTGCCAGCAGCTGGGATGGCAACACCATATATTTT.

This clonotype was seen many times. An end of the junction does not agree with germline; a read error may underlie this. The rearrangement joins TRBV5-1 to TRBJ1-1; a weak D match, TRBD1 (6 bases). The germline V gene has CDR1 SGHRS and CDR2 YFSETQ. This CDR3 contains 19 residues. The CDR3 DNA is TGCGCCAGCAACTTGCACCCGATCACACAGGGATCCGGGGGCCCTGAAGCTTTCTTT. Residues: CASNLHPITQGSGGPEAFF.

This clonotype was detected a few times. The gene calls are TRBV20-1 and TRBJ2-3, with D hard to call. The V gene lost 3 bases and the J gene lost 2 bases, with 15 bases spanning the gap. The CDR3 runs to 15 residues. Germline CDR1 is DFQATT and CDR2 is SNEGSKA (reference sequence). CDR3: CSASFWAPPTDTQYF. The DNA of the CDR3 is TGCAGTGCTAGTTTTTGGGCTCCCCCCACAGATACGCAGTATTTT.

This sequence joins TRBV7-9 and TRBJ1-3; TRBD1 might be the D (5 bases). The CDR3 extends over 15 amino acids. Germline V gene data show CDR1 as SEHNR and CDR2 as FQNEAQ (reference sequence). V was trimmed by 7 bases and J by 0 bases, leaving 13 bases between them. CDR3 nucleotides: TGTGCCAGCACCCTAACGGGGGTCTCTGGAAACACCATATATTTT. This codes for CASTLTGVSGNTIYF.

This clonotype was seen at least ten times. CDR3 protein: CASSPTLLAGPAYEQYF. The CDR3 DNA is TGTGCCAGCAGCCCAACCCTACTAGCGGGTCCCGCCTACGAGCAGTACTTC. The chain has TRBV7-2 and TRBJ2-7; 9 bases agree with TRBD2. Germline CDR1 reads SGHTA; CDR2 reads FQGNSA. The CDR3 is 17 amino acids. The V segment lost 5 bases and the J segment 2 bases; nucleotides outside the gene matches: 13.

The table lists this clonotype with many counts. The chain links TRBV6-5 to TRBJ1-1, with TRBD1 matching 9 bases. This CDR3 is 15 amino acids long. Looked up from germline, CDR1 is MNHEY and CDR2 is SVGAGI. The ends lost 2 bases at V and 3 bases at J; junction bases unmatched: 4. For the CDR3, the DNA is TGTGCCAGCAGTTACGGGGACAGGGTGGACACTGAAGCTTTCTTT. Translating gives CASSYGDRVDTEAFF.

The chain carries TRBV6-1 and TRBJ2-2, with D possibly matching TRBD2 (5 bases). From germline, CDR1 is MNHNS and CDR2 SASEGT. The V end lost 3 bases, the J end lost 9 bases, and 14 bases lay between the germline ends. This CDR3 has 14 residues. CDR3 amino acids: CASSEAGLGRELFF. In DNA, the CDR3 is TGTGCCAGCAGTGAGGCTGGACTGGGCCGGGAGCTGTTTTTT.

The chain links TRBV5-6 to TRBJ1-6; no clear D gene. Between the trimmed V and J ends, which lost 3 bases and 15 bases, there was a span of 16 bases. CDR1 is SGHDT, CDR2 YYEEEE, per germline. The CDR3 is made up of 13 amino acids. The DNA of the CDR3 is TGTGCCAGCAGCTCAGGACTCTCCCGGGACCTCCACTTT. It specifies CASSSGLSRDLHF.

This clonotype has more than one count but fewer than ten. This chain joins TRBV6-5 and TRBJ2-5; D not certain. The CDR3 runs to 16 residues. The germline V and J ends were trimmed by 0 bases and 2 bases, with 13 bases remaining between them. Germline CDR1 and CDR2: MNHEY and SVGAGI. The CDR3 region is CASSYSANPVQETQYF. Written as DNA, the CDR3 is TGTGCCAGCAGTTACTCTGCGAATCCCGTTCAAGAGACCCAGTACTTC.

This clonotype has ten or more counts. V and J are TRBV12-3 or TRBV12-4 and TRBJ1-5, with TRBD1 matching 8 bases. V lost 6 bases and J lost 5; bases outside the gene matches: 9. This CDR3 has 15 amino acids. For the CDR3, the DNA is TGTGCCAGCAGCCGGGGACAGGATGGGCATCAGCCCCAGCATTTT. It codes for CASSRGQDGHQPQHF.

This clonotype was detected many times. V is TRBV6-1 and J is TRBJ1-5; 7 bases are a match to TRBD1. Germline V gene sequence: CDR1 MNHNS, CDR2 SASEGT. Unmatched junction bases numbered 12, after V lost 7 bases and J lost 0 bases. The CDR3 extends over 17 amino acids. As DNA, the CDR3 is TGTGCCAGCATGGATAAGGGACAGTTCTCTAGCAATCAGCCCCAGCATTTT. This encodes CASMDKGQFSSNQPQHF.

This clonotype was counted at least ten times. The chain carries TRBV11-3 and TRBJ2-4; D remains ambiguous. The CDR3 has 12 residues. Germline V gene sequence: CDR1 SGHNT, CDR2 YENEEA. Trimming left V 1 base short and J 2 bases short, with 0 bases between. CDR3 loop: CASSLAKNIQYF. DNA of the CDR3: TGTGCCAGCAGCTTAGCCAAAAACATTCAGTACTTC.

In its sample, this clonotype was seen many times. The rearrangement uses TRBV28 and TRBJ2-7, with D maybe TRBD2 (6 bases). Germline V gene sequence: CDR1 MDHEN, CDR2 SYDVKM. With 5 bases removed from V and 3 bases from J, the gap between germline ends came to 17 bases. This CDR3 comprises 15 residues. In DNA form, the CDR3 reads TGTGCCAGCAGTAATCCTGGGAGGACTAACTACGAGCAGTACTTC. This sequence encodes CASSNPGRTNYEQYF.

The chain uses TRBV12-3 or TRBV12-4 and TRBJ2-3, with D unclear. This CDR3 comprises 14 residues. Trimming took 1 base from V and 4 from J, leaving 9 bases between them. The CDR3 sequence is CASSLDLLPDTQYF. The CDR3 nucleotides are TGTGCCAGCAGTTTAGATCTCCTTCCAGATACGCAGTATTTT.

This clonotype was picked up a small number of times. The chain links TRBV19 to TRBJ2-5; D may match TRBD1 or TRBD2 (5 bases each). V dropped 7 bases and J dropped 2 bases, with 17 bases sitting between them. Germline-derived CDR1 and CDR2 are LNHDA and SQIVND (reference sequence). The CDR3 is 15 amino acids. The CDR3 is CASKGPWGRQETQYF. CDR3 DNA: TGTGCCAGTAAGGGACCTTGGGGACGACAAGAGACCCAGTACTTC.

This clonotype appeared many times. This chain uses TRBV11-2 with TRBJ2-7, with D possibly being TRBD1 (5 bases). Trimming pared 0 bases from V and 0 bases from J, leaving 15 bases between. Germline assignment: CDR1 SGHAT and CDR2 FQNNGV. CDR3 size: 17 residues. The DNA of the CDR3 is TGTGCCAGCAGCTTAGAGTTGGGGCTTCCCGACTCCTACGAGCAGTACTTC. Protein: CASSLELGLPDSYEQYF.

This clonotype showed up many times. The rearrangement uses TRBV27 and TRBJ2-7; D gene unclear. The germline gives CDR1 MNHEY, CDR2 SMNVEV (reference sequence). V gave up 10 bases and J gave up 1 base, with 11 bases separating them. This CDR3 spans 12 amino acids. CDR3 sequence: CATKDGSYEQYF. DNA for the CDR3: TGTGCCACCAAGGACGGGTCCTACGAGCAGTACTTC.

V is TRBV18 and J is TRBJ2-2; no definite D call. The germline V and J ends were trimmed by 5 bases and 6 bases, with 16 bases remaining between them. The CDR3 is made up of 15 amino acids. Germline lookup yields CDR1 KGHSH and CDR2 LQKENI. CDR3 nucleotide sequence: TGTGCCAGCTCAAAATCCGGGCAGGAACCCGGGGAGCTGTTTTTT. Protein product: CASSKSGQEPGELFF.